This T cell receptor beta chain comes out of a study of shared clonotypes between healthy human individuals. Per sorted-subset replicate PCR, input was approximately 0.2 ug DNA, representing tens of thousands of T cell genomes. Assay used: immunoSEQ multiplex PCR; TCRdb lists only in-frame clones, some missing. The table includes roughly 1,600,000 clones, about 98.5% detected once. General study findings and limits: In this cohort, only blood was sampled, and tissue repertoires likely differ.

Losses at the gene ends were 5 bases for V and 3 bases for J; bases not matched to a gene: 3. CDR3 length: 13 residues. Germline V gene data show CDR1 as SGHVS and CDR2 as FQNEAQ. In regard to this clone: Its antigen is as yet unknown.

The chain links TRBV7-8 to TRBJ1-2, with 7 bases aligning to TRBD1. The source material was naive CD4+ T cells sorted from blood. Subset described: CD45RA+ positively selected. This sequence was found in a man between 25 and 39 years old in good health. This chain's CDR3 is CASSQGTDYGYTF. CDR3 nucleotide sequence: TGTGCCAGCAGCCAAGGGACAGACTATGGCTACACCTTC.